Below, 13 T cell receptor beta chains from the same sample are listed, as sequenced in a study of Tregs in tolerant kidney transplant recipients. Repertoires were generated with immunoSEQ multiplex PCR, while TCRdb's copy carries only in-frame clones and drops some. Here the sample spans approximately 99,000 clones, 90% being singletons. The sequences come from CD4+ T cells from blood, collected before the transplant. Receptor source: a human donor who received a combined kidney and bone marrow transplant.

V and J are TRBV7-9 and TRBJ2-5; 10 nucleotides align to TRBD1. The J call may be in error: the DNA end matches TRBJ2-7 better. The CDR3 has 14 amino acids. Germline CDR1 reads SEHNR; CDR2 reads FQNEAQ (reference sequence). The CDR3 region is CASRRTGGSYEQYF. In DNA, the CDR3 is TGTGCCAGCCGGCGGACAGGGGGCTCCTACGAGCAGTACTTC.

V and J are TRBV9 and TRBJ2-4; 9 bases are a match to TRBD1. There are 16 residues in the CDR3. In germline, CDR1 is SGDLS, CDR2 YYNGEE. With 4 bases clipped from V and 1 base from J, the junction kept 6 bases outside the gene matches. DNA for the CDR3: TGTGCCAGCAGCACAACAGGGGGCACGGCCAAAAACATTCAGTACTTC. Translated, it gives CASSTTGGTAKNIQYF.

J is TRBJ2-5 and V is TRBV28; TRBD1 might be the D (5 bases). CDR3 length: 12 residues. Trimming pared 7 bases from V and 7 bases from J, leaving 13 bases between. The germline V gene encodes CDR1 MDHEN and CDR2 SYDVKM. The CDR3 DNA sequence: TGTGCCAGCACACAGGAAAAAGGGACCCAGTACTTC. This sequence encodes CASTQEKGTQYF.

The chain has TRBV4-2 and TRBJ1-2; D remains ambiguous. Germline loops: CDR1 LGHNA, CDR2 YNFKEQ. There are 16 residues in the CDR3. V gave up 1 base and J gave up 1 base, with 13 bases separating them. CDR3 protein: CASSQAEGSFNYGYTF. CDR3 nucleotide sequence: TGTGCCAGCAGCCAAGCCGAGGGCAGTTTTAACTATGGCTACACCTTC.

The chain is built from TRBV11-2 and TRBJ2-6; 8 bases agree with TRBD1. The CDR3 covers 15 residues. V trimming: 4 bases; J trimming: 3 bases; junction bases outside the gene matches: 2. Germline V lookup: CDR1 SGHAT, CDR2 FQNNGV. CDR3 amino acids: CASSWTGLGANVLTF. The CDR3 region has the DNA TGTGCCAGCAGCTGGACAGGGCTTGGGGCCAACGTCCTGACTTTC.

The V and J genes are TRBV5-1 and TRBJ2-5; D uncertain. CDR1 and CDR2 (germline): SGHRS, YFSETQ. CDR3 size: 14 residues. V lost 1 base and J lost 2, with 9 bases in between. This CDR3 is CASSLSTVQETQYF. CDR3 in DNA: TGCGCCAGCAGCTTGTCTACAGTACAAGAGACCCAGTACTTC.

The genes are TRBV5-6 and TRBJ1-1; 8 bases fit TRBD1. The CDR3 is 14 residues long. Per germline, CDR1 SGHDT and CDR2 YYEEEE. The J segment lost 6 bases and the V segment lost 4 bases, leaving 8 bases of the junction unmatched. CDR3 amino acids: CASSPRGRNAEAFF. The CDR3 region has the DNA TGTGCCAGCAGCCCCAGGGGGCGGAATGCTGAAGCTTTCTTT.

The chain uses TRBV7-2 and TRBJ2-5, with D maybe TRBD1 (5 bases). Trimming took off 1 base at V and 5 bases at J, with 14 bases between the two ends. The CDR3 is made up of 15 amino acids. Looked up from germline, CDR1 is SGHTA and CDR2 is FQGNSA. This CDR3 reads CASSLVGHRGETQYF. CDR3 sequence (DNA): TGTGCCAGCAGCTTAGTCGGCCATAGGGGCGAGACCCAGTACTTC.

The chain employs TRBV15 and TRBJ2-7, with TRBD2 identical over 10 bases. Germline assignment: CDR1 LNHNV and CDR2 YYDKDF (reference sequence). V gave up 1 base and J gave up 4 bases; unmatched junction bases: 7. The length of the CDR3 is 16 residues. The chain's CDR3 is CATSRAPSGGAYEQYF. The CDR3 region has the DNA TGTGCCACCAGCAGAGCGCCCAGCGGGGGGGCATACGAGCAGTACTTC.

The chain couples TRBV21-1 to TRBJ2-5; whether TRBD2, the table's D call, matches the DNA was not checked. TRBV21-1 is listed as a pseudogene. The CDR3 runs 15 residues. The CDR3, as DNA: TGTGCCAGCAGCAAACGTGCGGGGGGTGGAGAGACCCAGTACTTC. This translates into CASSKRAGGGETQYF.

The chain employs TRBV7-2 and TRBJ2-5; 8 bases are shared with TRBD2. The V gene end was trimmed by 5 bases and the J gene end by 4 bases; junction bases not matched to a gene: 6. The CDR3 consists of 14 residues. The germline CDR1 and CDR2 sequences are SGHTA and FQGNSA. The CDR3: CASSDRGGRETQYF. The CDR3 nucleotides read TGTGCCAGCAGCGACCGGGGGGGCCGAGAGACCCAGTACTTC.

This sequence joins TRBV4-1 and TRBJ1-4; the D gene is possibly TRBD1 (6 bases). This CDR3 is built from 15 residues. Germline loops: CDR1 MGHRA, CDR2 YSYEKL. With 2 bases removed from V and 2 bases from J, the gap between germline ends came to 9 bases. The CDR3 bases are TGCGCCAGCAGCCAAAACAGGGCCACTAATGAAAAACTGTTTTTT. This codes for CASSQNRATNEKLFF.

The CDR3 reads CAISESSGGRSWQETQYF. DNA for the CDR3: TGTGCCATCAGTGAGTCGTCAGGAGGGAGGAGTTGGCAAGAGACCCAGTACTTC. The J gene is TRBJ2-5, the V gene TRBV10-3; D possibly corresponds to TRBD2 (6 bases). This CDR3 is built from 18 residues. V lost 0 bases and J lost 2, with 19 bases in between. Germline CDR1 reads ENHRY; CDR2 reads SYGVKD.